This is a list of T cell receptor beta chains from one sample in a study of radiation and T cells in renal cell carcinoma. The protocol was immunoSEQ multiplex PCR, while the TCRdb copy is restricted to in-frame clones and leaves out a portion. In the table there are more than 150,000 clones, roughly 87% of which are singletons. Here the sequenced sample was blood, taken from a patient whose treatment included radiotherapy and nephrectomy. Receptors were obtained from a woman in her fifties or sixties with renal cell carcinoma. The CDR3 runs from the conserved cysteine through the conserved F or W. Each record gives: D gene, clone size, J gene, V gene, CDR3 DNA, CDR3 protein. A D gene is named only where the DNA matches it firmly. Size values are once, few and many counts, or a class for expanded clones, and some rows have none.

D gene: TRBD1; clone size: NA; J gene: TRBJ1-5; V gene: TRBV7-9; CDR3 DNA: TGTGCCAGCAGCTTAGGGGACAGGGGAAGCAATCAGCCCCAGCATTTT; CDR3 protein: CASSLGDRGSNQPQHF
D gene: NA; clone size: NA; J gene: TRBJ2-5; V gene: TRBV7-9; CDR3 DNA: TGTGCCAGCAGCTACCCGAGGAGTGGGGAGGAGACCCAGTACTTC; CDR3 protein: CASSYPRSGEETQYF
D gene: NA; clone size: NA; J gene: TRBJ1-4; V gene: TRBV7-2; CDR3 DNA: TGTGCCAGCAGCCTAGACAGTTCAACTAATGAAAAACTGTTTTTT; CDR3 protein: CASSLDSSTNEKLFF
D gene: NA; clone size: NA; J gene: TRBJ2-3; V gene: TRBV11-3; CDR3 DNA: TGTGCCAGCAGCTTAGATGGGGGAGCTAGAGATACGCAGTATTTT; CDR3 protein: CASSLDGGARDTQYF
D gene: NA; clone size: NA; J gene: TRBJ2-7; V gene: TRBV7-3; CDR3 DNA: TGTGCCAGCAGCCCGGGGGACTCCTACGAGCAGTACTTC; CDR3 protein: CASSPGDSYEQYF
D gene: TRBD1; clone size: few; J gene: TRBJ2-3; V gene: TRBV6-1; CDR3 DNA: TGTGCCAGCAGTGAAGGGACAGGGGGGACAGATACGCAGTATTTT; CDR3 protein: CASSEGTGGTDTQYF
D gene: TRBD2; clone size: NA; J gene: TRBJ2-5; V gene: TRBV5-1; CDR3 DNA: TGCGCCAGCAGCCCCGGACTAGCGGAAGAGACCCAGTACTTC; CDR3 protein: CASSPGLAEETQYF
D gene: NA; clone size: NA; J gene: TRBJ2-1; V gene: TRBV7-8; CDR3 DNA: TGTGCTTCGGCAGGAAGTAGGGGAGCCTACAATGAGCAGTTCTTC; CDR3 protein: CASAGSRGAYNEQFF
D gene: NA; clone size: NA; J gene: TRBJ2-7; V gene: TRBV18; CDR3 DNA: TGTGCCAGCGGGGGCAAGGGGGGATACGAGCAGTACTTC; CDR3 protein: CASGGKGGYEQYF
D gene: TRBD2; clone size: NA; J gene: TRBJ2-1; V gene: TRBV29-1; CDR3 DNA: TGCAGCGTTCTTCGACTAGCGGGAGTTGACAATGAGCAGTTCTTC; CDR3 protein: CSVLRLAGVDNEQFF
D gene: TRBD2; clone size: NA; J gene: TRBJ2-1; V gene: TRBV7-2; CDR3 DNA: TGTGCCAGCAGCCCCGGACTAGCGGGGTCGGATGAGCAGTTCTTC; CDR3 protein: CASSPGLAGSDEQFF
D gene: TRBD1; clone size: NA; J gene: TRBJ1-4; V gene: TRBV6-5; CDR3 DNA: TGTGCCAGCGGGGACAGGGCTCCCGAGGAACTGTTTTTT; CDR3 protein: CASGDRAPEELFF
D gene: NA; clone size: NA; J gene: TRBJ2-3; V gene: TRBV7-9; CDR3 DNA: TGTGCCAGCAGCCGGACTTTTAGCACAGATACGCAGTATTTT; CDR3 protein: CASSRTFSTDTQYF
D gene: NA; clone size: NA; J gene: TRBJ1-5; V gene: TRBV11-2; CDR3 DNA: TGTGCCAGCAGCTTAGGGCGACTCCCTAGAAGCAATCAGCCCCAGCATTTT; CDR3 protein: CASSLGRLPRSNQPQHF
D gene: NA; clone size: NA; J gene: TRBJ2-3; V gene: TRBV9; CDR3 DNA: TGTGCCAGCACAACCCACGGGGGCACAGATACGCAGTATTTT; CDR3 protein: CASTTHGGTDTQYF
D gene: TRBD1; clone size: NA; J gene: TRBJ1-3; V gene: TRBV28; CDR3 DNA: TGTGCCAGCAGCGCCCCCCGGGACAGGGCTCATAACTCTGGAAACACCATATATTTT; CDR3 protein: CASSAPRDRAHNSGNTIYF
D gene: NA; clone size: NA; J gene: TRBJ1-1; V gene: TRBV6-5; CDR3 DNA: TGTGCCAGCAGTTACGAGGGGGGTGCTTTTTTT; CDR3 protein: CASSYEGGAFF
D gene: NA; clone size: NA; J gene: TRBJ1-4; V gene: TRBV4-3; CDR3 DNA: TGCGCCAGCAGCCCGTCCGGTGGACTAAATGAAAAACTGTTTTTT; CDR3 protein: CASSPSGGLNEKLFF
D gene: NA; clone size: NA; J gene: TRBJ2-7; V gene: TRBV6-5; CDR3 DNA: TGTGCCAGCAGACGAGGGGGTTACGAGCAGTACTTC; CDR3 protein: CASRRGGYEQYF
D gene: TRBD1; clone size: NA; J gene: TRBJ1-6; V gene: TRBV6-5; CDR3 DNA: TGTGCCAGCAGTTTCCAGACAGGGGGCGGTTCACCCCTCCACTTT; CDR3 protein: CASSFQTGGGSPLHF
D gene: NA; clone size: NA; J gene: TRBJ1-1; V gene: TRBV12-5; CDR3 DNA: TGTGCTAGTGCCCCTCCAATGTACACTGAAGCTTTCTTT; CDR3 protein: CASAPPMYTEAFF
D gene: NA; clone size: NA; J gene: TRBJ2-7; V gene: TRBV19; CDR3 DNA: TGTGCCAGTAGTAGGAGATCCGGGAACCACGAGCAGTACTTC; CDR3 protein: CASSRRSGNHEQYF
D gene: NA; clone size: NA; J gene: TRBJ2-1; V gene: TRBV19; CDR3 DNA: TGTGCCAGTAGTAAGTTAGGGACACAAAAGAAAGCCGAGCAGTTCTTC; CDR3 protein: CASSKLGTQKKAEQFF
D gene: NA; clone size: NA; J gene: TRBJ2-7; V gene: TRBV5-1; CDR3 DNA: TGCGCCAGCAGCGGTGGTTACGAGCAGTACTTC; CDR3 protein: CASSGGYEQYF
D gene: NA; clone size: NA; J gene: TRBJ1-4; V gene: TRBV4-2; CDR3 DNA: TGTGCCAGCAGCCAAGATCTGACGGAGTATGAAAAACTGTTTTTT; CDR3 protein: CASSQDLTEYEKLFF
D gene: TRBD1; clone size: NA; J gene: TRBJ2-4; V gene: TRBV4-2; CDR3 DNA: TGTGCCAGCAGCCATCCCGGACAGGGGGCGGCCAAAAACATTCAGTACTTC; CDR3 protein: CASSHPGQGAAKNIQYF
D gene: NA; clone size: NA; J gene: TRBJ1-4; V gene: TRBV10-3; CDR3 DNA: TGTGCCATCAGTGAATTTGGGGCTAATGAAAAACTGTTTTTT; CDR3 protein: CAISEFGANEKLFF
D gene: NA; clone size: NA; J gene: TRBJ1-3; V gene: TRBV11-2; CDR3 DNA: TGTGCCAGCAGCTTGGACACGGTCGACACCATATATTTT; CDR3 protein: CASSLDTVDTIYF
D gene: NA; clone size: NA; J gene: TRBJ1-5; V gene: TRBV7-9; CDR3 DNA: TGTGCCAGCAGCCCCGTGGACAGTGGCAATCAGCCCCAGCATTTT; CDR3 protein: CASSPVDSGNQPQHF
D gene: NA; clone size: once; J gene: TRBJ1-2; V gene: TRBV30; CDR3 DNA: TGTGCCTGGAGTCCAACAGCTTCCTATGGCTACACCTTC; CDR3 protein: CAWSPTASYGYTF
D gene: TRBD1; clone size: NA; J gene: TRBJ1-2; V gene: TRBV6-5; CDR3 DNA: TGTGCCAGCACCCAAGGGACAGGGGGTTGGGGTGGCTACACCTTC; CDR3 protein: CASTQGTGGWGGYTF
D gene: TRBD1; clone size: few; J gene: TRBJ1-2; V gene: TRBV7-2; CDR3 DNA: TGTGCCAGCAGCCCCCCAGGGGGATACTATGGCTACACCTTC; CDR3 protein: CASSPPGGYYGYTF
D gene: NA; clone size: few; J gene: TRBJ1-6; V gene: TRBV30; CDR3 DNA: TGTGCCTGGAGTTCTGACAGGACGGGTTCACCCCTCCACTTT; CDR3 protein: CAWSSDRTGSPLHF
D gene: NA; clone size: NA; J gene: TRBJ2-2; V gene: TRBV2; CDR3 DNA: TGTGCCAGCAGTGAAGCGCGGCCCGGGGGCGGGGAGCTGTTTTTT; CDR3 protein: CASSEARPGGGELFF
D gene: TRBD2; clone size: NA; J gene: TRBJ2-3; V gene: TRBV7-2; CDR3 DNA: TGTGCCAGCAGCTTAAGACTAGCGGGGGGGTCCCTTAGCACAGATACGCAGTATTTT; CDR3 protein: CASSLRLAGGSLSTDTQYF
D gene: NA; clone size: NA; J gene: TRBJ1-2; V gene: TRBV7-2; CDR3 DNA: TGTGCCAGCAGCTTAGACCCGGGGTCGCAGGGATATGGCTACACCTTC; CDR3 protein: CASSLDPGSQGYGYTF
D gene: NA; clone size: NA; J gene: TRBJ2-7; V gene: TRBV6-5; CDR3 DNA: TGTGCCAGCAGTTTTTCCCGGGACATCAGCGAGCAGTACTTC; CDR3 protein: CASSFSRDISEQYF
D gene: NA; clone size: NA; J gene: TRBJ2-4; V gene: TRBV6-5; CDR3 DNA: TGTGCCAGCAGTTACTTGGGCGAGGGGAACATTCAGTACTTC; CDR3 protein: CASSYLGEGNIQYF
D gene: TRBD1; clone size: few; J gene: TRBJ1-6; V gene: TRBV6-1; CDR3 DNA: TGTGCCAGCAGGGAGACAGGGGGCGGATGGTCACCCCTCCACTTT; CDR3 protein: CASRETGGGWSPLHF
D gene: TRBD2; clone size: NA; J gene: TRBJ2-3; V gene: TRBV4-2; CDR3 DNA: TGTGCCAGCAGCCATGTAGCGGGGGAGAGCACAGATACGCAGTATTTT; CDR3 protein: CASSHVAGESTDTQYF
D gene: NA; clone size: NA; J gene: TRBJ2-7; V gene: TRBV7-3; CDR3 DNA: TGTGCCAGCAGCTTAACGAACACACTACCCTACGAGCAGTACTTC; CDR3 protein: CASSLTNTLPYEQYF
D gene: NA; clone size: once; J gene: TRBJ2-1; V gene: TRBV6-5; CDR3 DNA: TGTGCCAGCAGTTGGGGGGCCCGTTACAATGAGCAGTTCTTC; CDR3 protein: CASSWGARYNEQFF
D gene: TRBD1; clone size: NA; J gene: TRBJ2-7; V gene: TRBV7-2; CDR3 DNA: TGTGCCAGCAGCTCCGCCGGGACAGGGATAAACTACGAGCAGTACTTC; CDR3 protein: CASSSAGTGINYEQYF
D gene: TRBD1; clone size: NA; J gene: TRBJ1-1; V gene: TRBV5-6; CDR3 DNA: TGTGCCAGCACTAAGACAGGGTTGAACACTGAAGCTTTCTTT; CDR3 protein: CASTKTGLNTEAFF
D gene: NA; clone size: NA; J gene: TRBJ2-6; V gene: TRBV2; CDR3 DNA: TGTGCCAGCAGTGATATGGCCAGCTCTGGGGCCAACGTCCTGACTTTC; CDR3 protein: CASSDMASSGANVLTF
D gene: NA; clone size: NA; J gene: TRBJ2-1; V gene: TRBV28; CDR3 DNA: TGTGCCAGCAGTTTGAGGAAGGGGCGAAGGGACTCCTACAATGAGCAGTTCTTC; CDR3 protein: CASSLRKGRRDSYNEQFF
D gene: NA; clone size: NA; J gene: TRBJ2-1; V gene: TRBV30; CDR3 DNA: TGTGCCTGGACCGAGGGGGGCATGTCACACAATGAGCAGTTCTTC; CDR3 protein: CAWTEGGMSHNEQFF
D gene: NA; clone size: NA; J gene: TRBJ1-3; V gene: TRBV7-9; CDR3 DNA: TGTGCCAGCCGCCCGACCCAGGGCTCTGGAAACACCATATATTTT; CDR3 protein: CASRPTQGSGNTIYF
D gene: NA; clone size: NA; J gene: TRBJ2-3; V gene: TRBV20-1; CDR3 DNA: TGCAGTGCTAGTAAAGATACGCAGTATTTT; CDR3 protein: CSASKDTQYF
D gene: NA; clone size: NA; J gene: TRBJ2-3; V gene: TRBV18; CDR3 DNA: TGTGCCAGCTCACCACCGGCAGATACGCAGTATTTT; CDR3 protein: CASSPPADTQYF
D gene: NA; clone size: NA; J gene: TRBJ2-1; V gene: TRBV2; CDR3 DNA: TGTGCCAGCAGTGCTACTCGACACCAGTTCTTC; CDR3 protein: CASSATRHQFF
D gene: TRBD1; clone size: NA; J gene: TRBJ2-7; V gene: TRBV4-3; CDR3 DNA: TGCGCCAGCAGCCGAGATGGACAGGGCGAGCAGTACTTC; CDR3 protein: CASSRDGQGEQYF
D gene: TRBD2; clone size: NA; J gene: TRBJ2-1; V gene: TRBV7-9; CDR3 DNA: TGTGCCAGCATCGGACTAGCGGGTGTTTACAATGAGCAGTTCTTC; CDR3 protein: CASIGLAGVYNEQFF
D gene: NA; clone size: few; J gene: TRBJ2-6; V gene: TRBV7-2; CDR3 DNA: TGTGCCAGCTTCTTCATGAATCGGGCCCACTCTGGGGCCAACGTCCTGACTTTC; CDR3 protein: CASFFMNRAHSGANVLTF
D gene: NA; clone size: NA; J gene: TRBJ2-1; V gene: TRBV2; CDR3 DNA: TGTGCCAGCAGTGAACGACACTACAATGAGCAGTTCTTC; CDR3 protein: CASSERHYNEQFF